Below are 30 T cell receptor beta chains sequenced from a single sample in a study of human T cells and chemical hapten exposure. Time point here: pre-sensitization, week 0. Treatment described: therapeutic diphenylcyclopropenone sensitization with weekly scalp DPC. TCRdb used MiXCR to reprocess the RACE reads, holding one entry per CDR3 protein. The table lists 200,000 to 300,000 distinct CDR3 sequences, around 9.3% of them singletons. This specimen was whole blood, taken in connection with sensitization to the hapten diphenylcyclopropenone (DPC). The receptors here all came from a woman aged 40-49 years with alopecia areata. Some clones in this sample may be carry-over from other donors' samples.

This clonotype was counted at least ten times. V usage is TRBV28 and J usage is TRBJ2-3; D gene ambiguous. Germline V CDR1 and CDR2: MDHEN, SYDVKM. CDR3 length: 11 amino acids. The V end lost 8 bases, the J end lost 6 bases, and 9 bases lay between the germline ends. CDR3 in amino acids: CASGETDTQYF. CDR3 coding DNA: TGTGCCAGCGGCGAGACGGATACGCAGTATTTT.

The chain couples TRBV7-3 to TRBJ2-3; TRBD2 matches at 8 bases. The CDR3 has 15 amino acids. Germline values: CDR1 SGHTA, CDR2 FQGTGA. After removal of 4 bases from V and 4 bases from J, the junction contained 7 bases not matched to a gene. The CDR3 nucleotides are TGTGCCAGCAGCTCCGGACTAGCTCCCGCAGATACGCAGTATTTT. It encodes CASSSGLAPADTQYF. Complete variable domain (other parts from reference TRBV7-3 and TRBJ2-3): GAGVSQTPSNKVTEKGKYVELRCDPISGHTALYWYRQSLGQGPEFLIYFQGTGAADDSGLPNDRFFAVRPEGSVSTLKIQRTERGDSAVYLCASSSGLAPADTQYFGPGTRLTVL.

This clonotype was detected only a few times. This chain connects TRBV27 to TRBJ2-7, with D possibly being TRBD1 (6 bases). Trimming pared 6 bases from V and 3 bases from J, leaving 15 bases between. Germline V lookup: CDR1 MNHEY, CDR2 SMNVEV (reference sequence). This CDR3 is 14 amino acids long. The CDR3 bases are TGTGCCAGCAGAACGTTAACAGGGATCTACGAGCAGTACTTC. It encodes CASRTLTGIYEQYF.

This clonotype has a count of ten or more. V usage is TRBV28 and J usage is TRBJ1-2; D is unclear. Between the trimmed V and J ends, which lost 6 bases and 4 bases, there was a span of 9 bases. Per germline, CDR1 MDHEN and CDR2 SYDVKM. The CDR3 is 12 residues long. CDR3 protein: CASSPFLYGYTF. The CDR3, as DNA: TGTGCCAGCAGCCCTTTCCTCTATGGCTACACCTTC.

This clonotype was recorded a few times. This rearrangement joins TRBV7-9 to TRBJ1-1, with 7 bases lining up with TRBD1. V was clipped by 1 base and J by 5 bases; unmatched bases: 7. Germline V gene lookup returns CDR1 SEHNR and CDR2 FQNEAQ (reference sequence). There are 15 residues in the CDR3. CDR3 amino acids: CASSLGQGRGTEAFF. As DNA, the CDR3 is TGTGCCAGCAGCTTAGGACAGGGAAGGGGGACTGAAGCTTTCTTT.

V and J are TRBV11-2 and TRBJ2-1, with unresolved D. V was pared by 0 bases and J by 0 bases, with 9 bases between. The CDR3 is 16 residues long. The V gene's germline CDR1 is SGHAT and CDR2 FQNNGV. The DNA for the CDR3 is TGTGCCAGCAGCTTAGAAGGCTGGAGCTCCTACAATGAGCAGTTCTTC. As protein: CASSLEGWSSYNEQFF.

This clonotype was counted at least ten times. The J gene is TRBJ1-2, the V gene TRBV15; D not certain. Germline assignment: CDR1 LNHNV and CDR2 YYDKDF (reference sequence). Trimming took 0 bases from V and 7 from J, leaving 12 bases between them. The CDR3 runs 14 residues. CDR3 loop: CATSRDHALGGYTF. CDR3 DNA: TGTGCCACCAGCAGAGATCACGCGTTGGGTGGCTACACCTTC.

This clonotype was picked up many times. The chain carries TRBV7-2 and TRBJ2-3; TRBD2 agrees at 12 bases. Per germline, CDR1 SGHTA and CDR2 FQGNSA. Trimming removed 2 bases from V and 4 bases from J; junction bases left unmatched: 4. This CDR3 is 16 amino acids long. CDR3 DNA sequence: TGTGCCAGCAGCTTACGGCTAGCGGGAGGGCCAGATACGCAGTATTTT. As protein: CASSLRLAGGPDTQYF.

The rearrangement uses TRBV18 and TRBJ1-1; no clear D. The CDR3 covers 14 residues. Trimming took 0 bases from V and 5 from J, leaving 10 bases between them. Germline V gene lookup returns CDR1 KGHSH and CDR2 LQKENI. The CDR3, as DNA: TGTGCCAGCTCACCACCCAACGGGCGGACTGAAGCTTTCTTT. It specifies CASSPPNGRTEAFF.

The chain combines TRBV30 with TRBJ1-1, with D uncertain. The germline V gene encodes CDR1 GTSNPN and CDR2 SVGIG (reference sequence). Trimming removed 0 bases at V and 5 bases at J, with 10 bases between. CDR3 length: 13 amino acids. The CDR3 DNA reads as TGTGCCTGGAGTGTATATCGGGGAACTGAAGCTTTCTTT. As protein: CAWSVYRGTEAFF.

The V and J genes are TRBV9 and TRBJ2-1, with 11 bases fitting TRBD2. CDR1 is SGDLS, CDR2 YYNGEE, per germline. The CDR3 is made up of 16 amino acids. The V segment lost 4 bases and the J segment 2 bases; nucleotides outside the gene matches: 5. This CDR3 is CASSLTLAGAYNEQFF. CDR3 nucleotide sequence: TGTGCCAGCAGCCTAACACTAGCGGGAGCCTACAATGAGCAGTTCTTC.

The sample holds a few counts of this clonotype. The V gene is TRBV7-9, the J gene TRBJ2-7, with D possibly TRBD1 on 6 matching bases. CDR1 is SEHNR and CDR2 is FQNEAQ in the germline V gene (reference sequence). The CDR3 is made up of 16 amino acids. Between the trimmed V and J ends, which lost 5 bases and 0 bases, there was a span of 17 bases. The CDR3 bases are TGTGCCAGCAGCCCCCTATCCCGACAGGACTCCTACGAGCAGTACTTC. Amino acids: CASSPLSRQDSYEQYF.

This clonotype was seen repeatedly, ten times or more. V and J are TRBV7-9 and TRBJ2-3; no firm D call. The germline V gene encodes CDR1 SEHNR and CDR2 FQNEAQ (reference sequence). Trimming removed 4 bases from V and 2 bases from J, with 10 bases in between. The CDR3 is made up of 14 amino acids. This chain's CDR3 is CASSYRDPTDTQYF. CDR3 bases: TGTGCCAGCAGCTATAGAGATCCCACAGATACGCAGTATTTT.

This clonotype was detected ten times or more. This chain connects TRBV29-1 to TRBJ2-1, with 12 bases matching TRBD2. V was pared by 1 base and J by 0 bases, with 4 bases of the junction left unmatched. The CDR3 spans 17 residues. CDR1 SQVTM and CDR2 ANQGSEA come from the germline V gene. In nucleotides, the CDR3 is TGCAGCGTTGAAGGACTAGCGGGAGTGAACTCCTACAATGAGCAGTTCTTC. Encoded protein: CSVEGLAGVNSYNEQFF.

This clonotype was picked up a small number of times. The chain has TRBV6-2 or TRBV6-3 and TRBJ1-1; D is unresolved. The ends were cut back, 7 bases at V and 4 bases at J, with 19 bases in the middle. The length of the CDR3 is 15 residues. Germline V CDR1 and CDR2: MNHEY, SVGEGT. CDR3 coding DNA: TGTGCCAGCACCAAACCGACTGTCTGGGGCACTGAAGCTTTCTTT. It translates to CASTKPTVWGTEAFF.

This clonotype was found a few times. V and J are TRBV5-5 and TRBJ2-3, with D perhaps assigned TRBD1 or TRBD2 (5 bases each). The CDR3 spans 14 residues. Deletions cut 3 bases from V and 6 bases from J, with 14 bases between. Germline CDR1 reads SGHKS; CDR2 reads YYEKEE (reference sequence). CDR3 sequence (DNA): TGTGCCAGCAGCTGGGTCGGGGCCCCGGATACGCAGTATTTT. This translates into CASSWVGAPDTQYF. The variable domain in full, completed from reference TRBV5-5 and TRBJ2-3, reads DAGVTQSPTHLIKTRGQQVTLRCSPISGHKSVSWYQQVLGQGPQFIFQYYEKEERGRGNFPDRFSARQFPNYSSELNVNALLLGDSALYLCASSWVGAPDTQYFGPGTRLTVL.

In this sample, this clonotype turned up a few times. CDR3 loop: CASSLPRYNEQFF. The DNA of the CDR3 is TGTGCCAGCAGCTTACCTAGATACAATGAGCAGTTCTTC. This chain links TRBV7-9 with TRBJ2-1; D not certain. The CDR3 runs to 13 residues. Trimming cost V 2 bases and J 4 bases, with 6 bases left between them. CDR1 and CDR2 from the germline V gene are SEHNR and FQNEAQ (reference sequence).

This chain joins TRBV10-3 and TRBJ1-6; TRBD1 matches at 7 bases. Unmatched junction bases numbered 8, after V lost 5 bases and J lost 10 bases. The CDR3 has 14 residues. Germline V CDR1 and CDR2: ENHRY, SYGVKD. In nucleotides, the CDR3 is TGTGCCATCAGTTCCGGGACAGCTCAATCACCCCTCCACTTT. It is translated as CAISSGTAQSPLHF.

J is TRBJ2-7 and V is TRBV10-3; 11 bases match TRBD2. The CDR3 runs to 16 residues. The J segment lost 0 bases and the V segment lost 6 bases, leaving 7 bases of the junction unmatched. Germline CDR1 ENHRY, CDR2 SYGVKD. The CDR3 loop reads CAIREGSGRDSYEQYF. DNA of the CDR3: TGTGCCATCAGGGAAGGTAGCGGGAGGGACTCCTACGAGCAGTACTTC.

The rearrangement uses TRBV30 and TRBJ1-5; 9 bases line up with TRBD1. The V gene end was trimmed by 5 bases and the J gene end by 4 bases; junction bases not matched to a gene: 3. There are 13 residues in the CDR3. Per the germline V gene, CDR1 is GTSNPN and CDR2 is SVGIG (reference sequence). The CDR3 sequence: CAWGQGRNQPQHF. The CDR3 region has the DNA TGTGCCTGGGGACAGGGGAGAAATCAGCCCCAGCATTTT.

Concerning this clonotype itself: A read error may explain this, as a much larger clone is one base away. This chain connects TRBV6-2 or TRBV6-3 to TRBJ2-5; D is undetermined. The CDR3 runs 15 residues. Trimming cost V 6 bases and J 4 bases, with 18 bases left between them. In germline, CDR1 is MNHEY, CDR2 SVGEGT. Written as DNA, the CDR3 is TGTGCCAGCAGGACCTTTCTACATCGCCTAGAGACCCAGTACTTC. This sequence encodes CASRTFLHRLETQYF.

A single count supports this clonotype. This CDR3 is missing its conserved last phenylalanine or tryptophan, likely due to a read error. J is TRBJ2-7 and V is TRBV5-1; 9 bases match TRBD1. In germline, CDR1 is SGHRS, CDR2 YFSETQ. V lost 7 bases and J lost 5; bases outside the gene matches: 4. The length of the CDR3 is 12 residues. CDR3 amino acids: CASRTGDHEQYS. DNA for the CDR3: TGCGCCAGCCGGACAGGGGATCACGAGCAGTACTCC.

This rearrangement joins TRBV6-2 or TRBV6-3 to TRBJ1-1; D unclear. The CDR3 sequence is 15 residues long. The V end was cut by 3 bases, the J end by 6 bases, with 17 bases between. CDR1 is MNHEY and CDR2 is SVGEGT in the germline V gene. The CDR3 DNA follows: TGTGCCAGCAGTTATGACTGGCCGGTGGGCGCTGAAGCTTTCTTT. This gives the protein CASSYDWPVGAEAFF.

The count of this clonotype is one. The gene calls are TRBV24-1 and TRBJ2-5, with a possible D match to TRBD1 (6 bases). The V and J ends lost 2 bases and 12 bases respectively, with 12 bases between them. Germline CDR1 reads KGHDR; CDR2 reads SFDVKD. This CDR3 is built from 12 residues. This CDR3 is CATSDSGTRKYF. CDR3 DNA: TGTGCCACCAGTGATTCCGGGACACGGAAGTACTTC.

The CDR3 here is CASSSPLGGVEETQYF. In nucleotides, the CDR3 is TGTGCCAGCAGCTCACCACTAGGGGGGGTGGAAGAGACCCAGTACTTC. The V call is TRBV7-2, the J call TRBJ2-5; TRBD2 might be the D (7 bases). Per germline, CDR1 SGHTA and CDR2 FQGNSA. Trimming took 4 bases from V and 3 from J, leaving 18 bases between them. There are 16 residues in the CDR3.

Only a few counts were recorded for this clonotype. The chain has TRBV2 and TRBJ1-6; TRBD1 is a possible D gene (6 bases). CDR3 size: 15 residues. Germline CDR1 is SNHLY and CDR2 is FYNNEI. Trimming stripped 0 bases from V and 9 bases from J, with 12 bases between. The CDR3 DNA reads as TGTGCCAGCAGTGAAGCAGGGGGAACGAGTTCACCCCTCCACTTT. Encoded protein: CASSEAGGTSSPLHF.

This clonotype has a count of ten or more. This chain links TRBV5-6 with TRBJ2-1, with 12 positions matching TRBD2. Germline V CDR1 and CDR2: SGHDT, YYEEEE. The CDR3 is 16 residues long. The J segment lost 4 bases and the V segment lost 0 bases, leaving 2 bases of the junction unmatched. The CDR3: CASSLVLAGGYNEQFF. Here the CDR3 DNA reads TGTGCCAGCAGCTTGGTTCTAGCGGGAGGGTACAATGAGCAGTTCTTC.

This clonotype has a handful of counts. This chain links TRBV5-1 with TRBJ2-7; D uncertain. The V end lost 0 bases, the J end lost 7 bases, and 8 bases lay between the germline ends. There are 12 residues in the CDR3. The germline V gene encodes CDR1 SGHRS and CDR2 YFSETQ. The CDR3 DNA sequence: TGCGCCAGCAGCTTGGATGGGGATGAGCAGTACTTC. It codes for CASSLDGDEQYF.

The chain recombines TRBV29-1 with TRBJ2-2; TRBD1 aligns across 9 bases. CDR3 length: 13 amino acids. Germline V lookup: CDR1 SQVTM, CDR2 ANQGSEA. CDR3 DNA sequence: TGCAGTGCCGGGACAGGGCAACCCGGGGAGCTGTTTTTT. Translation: CSAGTGQPGELFF.

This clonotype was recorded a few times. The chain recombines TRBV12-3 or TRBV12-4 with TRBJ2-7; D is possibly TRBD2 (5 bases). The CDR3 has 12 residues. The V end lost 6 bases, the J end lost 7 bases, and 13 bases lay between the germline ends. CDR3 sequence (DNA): TGTGCCAGCAGCCCCTTGAGGAGGGAGCAGTACTTC. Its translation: CASSPLRREQYF.